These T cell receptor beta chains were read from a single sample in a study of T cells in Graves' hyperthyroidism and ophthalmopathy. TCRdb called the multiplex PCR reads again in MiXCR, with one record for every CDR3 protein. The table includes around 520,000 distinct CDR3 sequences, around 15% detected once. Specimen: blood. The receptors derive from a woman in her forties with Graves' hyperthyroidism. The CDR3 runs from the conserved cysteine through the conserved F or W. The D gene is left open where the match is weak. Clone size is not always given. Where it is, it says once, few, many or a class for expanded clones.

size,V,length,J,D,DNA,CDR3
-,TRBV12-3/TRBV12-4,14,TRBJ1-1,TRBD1,TGTGCCAGCACTTCCGGGACAGGGGGAACTGAAGCTTTCTTT,CASTSGTGGTEAFF
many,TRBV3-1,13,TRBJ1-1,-,TGTGCCAGCAGCCCTGGGACGGACACTGAAGCTTTCTTT,CASSPGTDTEAFF
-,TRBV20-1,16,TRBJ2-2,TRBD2,TGCAGTGCTAGACAGACTAGCGGGGTTAAGACCGGGGAGCTGTTTTTT,CSARQTSGVKTGELFF
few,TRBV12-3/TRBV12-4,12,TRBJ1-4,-,TGTGCCAGCAGAGCGACCAGGGAAAAACTGTTTTTT,CASRATREKLFF
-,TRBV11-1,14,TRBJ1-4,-,TGTGCCAGCAGCTTCGAGGCAACTAATGAAAAACTGTTTTTT,CASSFEATNEKLFF
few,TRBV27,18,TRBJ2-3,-,TGTGCCAGCAGTTCTGCCCTCGGGCAGGGGGGGTTAGGAGGTACGCAGTATTTT,CASSSALGQGGLGGTQYF
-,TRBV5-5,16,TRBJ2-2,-,TGTGCCAGCAGCTTGGGGCTGCAAGAGAACACCGGGGAGCTGTTTTTT,CASSLGLQENTGELFF
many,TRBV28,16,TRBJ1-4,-,TGTGCCAGCAGTCAGCCGGGTGGTGCAACTAATGAAAAACTGTTTTTT,CASSQPGGATNEKLFF
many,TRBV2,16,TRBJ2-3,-,TGTGCCAGCAGTGAAGCCCCTAGCTTGACCACAGATACGCAGTATTTT,CASSEAPSLTTDTQYF
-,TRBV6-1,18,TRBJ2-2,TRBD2,TGTGCCAGCAGTCCCCGCCCGGGGCTAGCGGGAGGCCTCCGGGAGCTGTTTTTT,CASSPRPGLAGGLRELFF
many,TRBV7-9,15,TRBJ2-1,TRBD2,TGTGCCAGCAGCTTCGGGCGGGAGGGTTACAATGAGCAGTTCTTC,CASSFGREGYNEQFF
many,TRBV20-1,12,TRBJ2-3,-,TGCAGTGCTGAGGGTGATCCAGATACGCAGTATTTT,CSAEGDPDTQYF
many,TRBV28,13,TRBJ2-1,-,TGTGCCAGCAGTCCTACAGGAGTCAATGAGCAGTTCTTC,CASSPTGVNEQFF
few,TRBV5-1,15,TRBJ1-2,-,TGCGCCAGCAGCCCGCAAGGGGGGGCTGACTATGGCTACACCTTC,CASSPQGGADYGYTF
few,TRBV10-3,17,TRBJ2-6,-,TGTGCCATCAGTAACCAACAGGGTGGAACAGGGGCCAACGTCCTGACTTTC,CAISNQQGGTGANVLTF
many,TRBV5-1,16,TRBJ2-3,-,TGCGCCAGCAGCGGAGCCGTTCTTGGGAGCGCGGATACGCAGTATTTT,CASSGAVLGSADTQYF
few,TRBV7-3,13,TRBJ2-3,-,TGTGCCAGCAGCTACCAGGAAACAGATACGCAGTATTTT,CASSYQETDTQYF
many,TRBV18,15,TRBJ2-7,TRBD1,TGTGCCAGCTCGGTTTCAGGGGGATTGAACTACGAGCAGTACTTC,CASSVSGGLNYEQYF
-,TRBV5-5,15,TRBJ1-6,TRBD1,TGTGCCAGCAGCCAGGACAGGGTTGGTAATTCACCCCTCCACTTT,CASSQDRVGNSPLHF
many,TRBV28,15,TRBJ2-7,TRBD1,TGTGCCAGCAGTTTATGGGGACAGGCAACCTACGAGCAGTACTTC,CASSLWGQATYEQYF
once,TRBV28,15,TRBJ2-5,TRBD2,TGTGCCAGCAGTTCACCCGGGACTACAAAGACGACCCAGTACTTC,CASSSPGTTKTTQYF
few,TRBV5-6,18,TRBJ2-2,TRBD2,TGTGCCAGCAGCATAAGGACTAGCGGACCAAAGGGTACCGGGGAGCTGTTTTTT,CASSIRTSGPKGTGELFF
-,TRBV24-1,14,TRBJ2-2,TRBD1,TGTGCCACCCAGGACAGGGCGAACACCGGGGAGCTGTTTTTT,CATQDRANTGELFF
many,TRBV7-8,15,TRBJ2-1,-,TGTGCCAGCAGCCTTGGCCGAGGGGTTTACAATGAGCAGTTCTTC,CASSLGRGVYNEQFF
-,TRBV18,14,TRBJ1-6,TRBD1,TGTGCCAGCTCACCGACAGGGGGAGATTCACCCCTCCACTTT,CASSPTGGDSPLHF
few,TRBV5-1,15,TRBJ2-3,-,TGCGCCAGCAGCTTGGGACAGGCCATGGCAGATACGCAGTATTTT,CASSLGQAMADTQYF